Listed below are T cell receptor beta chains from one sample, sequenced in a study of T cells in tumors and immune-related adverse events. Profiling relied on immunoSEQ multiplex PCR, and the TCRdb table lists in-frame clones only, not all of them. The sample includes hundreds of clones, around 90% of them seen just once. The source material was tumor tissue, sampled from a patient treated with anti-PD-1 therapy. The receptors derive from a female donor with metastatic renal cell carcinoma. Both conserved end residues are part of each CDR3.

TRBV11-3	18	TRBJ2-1	CASSLVLGSLSSGGEQFF
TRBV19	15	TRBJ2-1	CASTLRVGGTNEQFF
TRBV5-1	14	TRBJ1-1	CASSPGQGGTEAFF
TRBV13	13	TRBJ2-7	CASSLNAIYEQYF
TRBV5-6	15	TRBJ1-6	CASSHPDRRNSPLHF
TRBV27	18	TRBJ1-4	CASSTHRQGSLPNEKLFF
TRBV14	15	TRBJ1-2	CASSQDLGGAYGYTF
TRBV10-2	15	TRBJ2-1	CASTSLSGGAYEQFF
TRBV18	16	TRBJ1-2	CASSQSQAVGNYGYTF
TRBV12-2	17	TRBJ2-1	CASRLGNYGPSDNEQFF
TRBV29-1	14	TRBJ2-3	CSGTTGASTDTQYF
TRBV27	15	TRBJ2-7	CASSLYYRNSYEQYF
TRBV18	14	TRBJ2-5	CASRDRPGSETQYF
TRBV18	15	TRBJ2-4	CASSPPGQGLDIQYF
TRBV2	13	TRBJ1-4	CATVDRAREKLFF
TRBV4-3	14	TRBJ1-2	CASSQDQTGYGYTF
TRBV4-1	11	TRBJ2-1	CASSHYNEQFF
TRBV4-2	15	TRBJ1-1	CASSHLQRMNTEAFF
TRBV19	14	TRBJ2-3	CASTQTGGTDTQYF
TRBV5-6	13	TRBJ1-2	CASSLGDRGGYTF
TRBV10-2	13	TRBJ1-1	CASSGQGNTEAFF
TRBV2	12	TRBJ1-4	CASCVGDEKLFF
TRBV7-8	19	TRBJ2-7	CASSLSPPQTSGINYEQYF
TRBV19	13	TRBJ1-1	CASSIQGDTEAFF
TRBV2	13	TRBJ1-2	CATRGGPTAGYTF
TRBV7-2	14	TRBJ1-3	CASSLAGLRNTIYF
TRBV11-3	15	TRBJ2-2	CASSFSRSSNGELFF
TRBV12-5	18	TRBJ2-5	CASGLVRRGASIQETQYF
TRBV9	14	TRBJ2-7	CASSADRDYYEQYF
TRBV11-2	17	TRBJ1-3	CASSLASDRLGGNTIYF